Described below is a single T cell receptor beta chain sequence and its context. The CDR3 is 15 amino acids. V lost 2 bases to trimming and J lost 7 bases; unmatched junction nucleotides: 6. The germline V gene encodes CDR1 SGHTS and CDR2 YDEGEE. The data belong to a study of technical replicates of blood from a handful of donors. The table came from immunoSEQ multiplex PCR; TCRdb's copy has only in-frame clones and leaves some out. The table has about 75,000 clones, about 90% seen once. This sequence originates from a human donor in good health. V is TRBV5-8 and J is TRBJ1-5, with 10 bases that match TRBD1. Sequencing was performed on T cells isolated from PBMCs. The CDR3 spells CASSLGTGENQPQHF. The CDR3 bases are TGTGCCAGCAGCTTAGGGACAGGGGAGAACCAGCCCCAGCATTTT.